This entry features one TCR beta chain sequence. Its antigen is unidentified. As to treatment: treatment-naive control, cytoreductive nephrectomy. Controls included a handful of female and around 10 male donors, resected 2011 to 2014. This record belongs to a study of radiation and T cells in renal cell carcinoma. The CDR3 spans 14 residues. From germline, CDR1 is MGHRA and CDR2 YSYEKL. V was pared by 0 bases and J by 5 bases, with 3 bases of the junction left unmatched. Findings and limits, study-wide: Compared with controls, irradiated tumors had more, larger dominant CDR3 motifs. Compared with controls, irradiated tumors showed greater TCR clonality.

Assay used: immunoSEQ multiplex PCR; TCRdb lists only in-frame clones, some missing. Of about 12,000 clones listed, over 60% were seen once; the top ten hold 15% to 20%. This clonotype was obtained from a woman over 75 with renal cell carcinoma. The chain uses TRBV4-1 and TRBJ2-5, with 7 bases lining up with TRBD1. Material: tumor tissue, obtained from a patient whose treatment was nephrectomy without radiotherapy. CDR3 sequence (DNA): TGCGCCAGCAGCCAAGAACAGGGGACGGAGACCCAGTACTTC. It yields the protein CASSQEQGTETQYF.